The sample holds many counts of the clone carrying this T cell receptor (beta chain). The antigen is not known. TCRdb reprocessed the 5' RACE reads via MiXCR and lists one record per CDR3 protein. Seen here are fewer than 250,000 distinct CDR3 sequences, roughly 10% observed once, and the top ten hold roughly 23%. This entry is derived from a study of CD8 T cells in ankylosing spondylitis. The CDR3 extends over 14 amino acids. The V and J ends lost 0 bases and 8 bases respectively, with 11 bases between them. CDR1 is LGHDT and CDR2 is YNNKEL in the germline V gene (reference sequence). Findings of the study overall: Disease-linked clones reportedly showed significant enrichment in matched ankylosing spondylitis synovial fluid. In the blood and synovial fluid of reactive arthritis, some motif variants had been previously reported. Seemingly characteristic of ankylosing spondylitis blood was a TCR beta motif consisting of under ten highly homologous variants. The disease-linked clones had a CD8+ phenotype and low blood frequencies.

The receptor's source is a male donor with ankylosing spondylitis or in good health (not recorded which). The material sequenced was blood, either unsorted or a sorted T cell fraction (not recorded which). V usage is TRBV3-1 and J usage is TRBJ2-1; TRBD1 is a possible D gene (6 bases). This CDR3 reads CASSQDHRVDEQFF. As DNA, the CDR3 is TGTGCCAGCAGCCAAGATCACAGGGTCGATGAGCAGTTCTTC.